A single sample is the source of the 12 T cell receptor beta chains below, sequenced in a study of T-cell memory formation after mild COVID-19. One entry per CDR3 protein, called by TCRdb with MiXCR from the 5' RACE reads. Of about 270,000 distinct CDR3 sequences in the sample, more than 15% were seen once. Sequenced input: PBMCs or a T cell subset sorted from them (not recorded which). These receptors all come from a young man who had mild COVID-19 (a few samples of this study predate the infection). Cell type and time point are not known.

The rearrangement links TRBV28 to TRBJ2-7, with 9 bases identical to TRBD1. This CDR3 is 13 amino acids long. The trim removed 5 bases at V and 5 bases at J, leaving 4 bases unmatched. Germline V gives CDR1 MDHEN, CDR2 SYDVKM. As DNA, the CDR3 is TGTGCCAGCAGTCCGGACAGGGGTGACGAGCAGTACGTC. This sequence encodes CASSPDRGDEQYV.

This clonotype has more than one count but fewer than ten. V and J are TRBV6-2 or TRBV6-3 and TRBJ2-7, with 8 nucleotides matching TRBD1. Germline CDR1 is MNHEY and CDR2 is SVGEGT. V shed 7 bases and J 4 bases; nucleotides not matched to a gene: 9. CDR3 size: 14 residues. The CDR3 here is CASTPTGAPYEQYF. Written as DNA, the CDR3 is TGTGCCAGCACCCCGACAGGGGCCCCATACGAGCAGTACTTC.

The chain has TRBV7-9 and TRBJ2-1; D remains ambiguous. Germline loops: CDR1 SEHNR, CDR2 FQNEAQ (reference sequence). Between the trimmed V and J ends, which lost 1 base and 9 bases, there was a span of 7 bases. This CDR3 is 12 amino acids long. The CDR3 bases are TGTGCCAGCAGCTTAGTAGGTCCTGAGCAGTTCTTC. Protein sequence: CASSLVGPEQFF.

V is TRBV18 and J is TRBJ1-2; a weak D match, TRBD1 (5 bases). Trimming removed 6 bases from V and 4 bases from J, with 18 bases in between. Germline values: CDR1 KGHSH, CDR2 LQKENI. This CDR3 has 15 residues. CDR3 region: CASSAGDGPGYGYTF. The CDR3 DNA reads as TGTGCCAGCTCCGCCGGGGACGGACCGGGCTATGGCTACACCTTC. Full variable domain (rest looked up from reference TRBV18 and TRBJ1-2): NAGVMQNPRHLVRRRGQEARLRCSPMKGHSHVYWYRQLPEEGLKFMVYLQKENIIDESGMPKERFSAEFPKEGPSILRIQQVVRGDSAAYFCASSAGDGPGYGYTFGSGTRLTVV.

This clonotype showed up just once. J is TRBJ1-6 and V is TRBV9, with 9 bases matching TRBD1. This CDR3 region has 12 residues. The J segment lost 8 bases and the V segment lost 7 bases, leaving 1 base of the junction unmatched. Germline CDR1 is SGDLS and CDR2 is YYNGEE. The CDR3 DNA follows: TGTGCCAGCCGGGACAGGGATTCACCCCTCCACTTT. This gives the protein CASRDRDSPLHF.

This clonotype was counted at least ten times. This rearrangement joins TRBV5-1 to TRBJ2-1; 14 bases map to TRBD2. This CDR3 region has 15 residues. CDR1 and CDR2 from the germline V gene are SGHRS and YFSETQ. J was trimmed by 6 bases and V by 4 bases; bases with no gene match: 3. Written as DNA, the CDR3 is TGCGCCAGCAGCACGACTAGCGGGGGGGCCAATGAGCAGTTCTTC. Amino acids: CASSTTSGGANEQFF.

This clonotype has a handful of counts. The chain has TRBV29-1 and TRBJ1-1, with D possibly matching TRBD1 (5 bases). V was trimmed by 7 bases and J by 3 bases, leaving 18 bases between them. Germline V gives CDR1 SQVTM, CDR2 ANQGSEA. The CDR3 length is 14 residues. The CDR3 DNA follows: TGCAGCGGTCGCCGGGGCGATCAGGACACTGAAGCTTTCTTT. This sequence encodes CSGRRGDQDTEAFF. Full variable domain (missing parts from reference TRBV29-1 and TRBJ1-1): SAVISQKPSRDICQRGTSLTIQCQVDSQVTMMFWYRQQPGQSLTLIATANQGSEATYESGFVIDKFPISRPNLTFSTLTVSNMSPEDSSIYLCSGRRGDQDTEAFFGQGTRLTVV.

This clonotype has only a few counts. The chain is built from TRBV5-1 and TRBJ2-3; 8 bases fit TRBD2. Trimming took 0 bases from V and 4 from J; bases not matched to a gene: 4. The CDR3 covers 15 residues. The germline V gene has CDR1 SGHRS and CDR2 YFSETQ. The CDR3 is CASSLVGGAADTQYF. The CDR3 DNA reads TGCGCCAGCAGCTTGGTCGGGGGGGCGGCAGATACGCAGTATTTT.

The V call is TRBV7-2, the J call TRBJ1-1, with 8 nucleotides matching TRBD1. CDR1 is SGHTA, CDR2 FQGNSA, per germline. Trimming took 4 bases from V and 4 from J; bases not matched to a gene: 5. The CDR3 has 14 residues. CDR3: CASSSQGARTEAFF. The CDR3 nucleotides are TGTGCCAGCAGCTCCCAGGGGGCGCGCACTGAAGCTTTCTTT.

The gene calls are TRBV9 and TRBJ2-3; TRBD2 matches 7 bases. Trimming removed 2 bases from V and 6 bases from J; junction bases left unmatched: 6. CDR3 size: 14 residues. CDR1 and CDR2 from the germline V gene are SGDLS and YYNGEE. The CDR3 reads CASSVAGVADTQYF. In DNA, the CDR3 is TGTGCCAGCAGCGTGGCGGGGGTTGCGGATACGCAGTATTTT.

This chain connects TRBV20-1 to TRBJ2-2; 7 bases are shared with TRBD1. The CDR3 has 13 amino acids. Germline-derived CDR1 and CDR2 are DFQATT and SNEGSKA (reference sequence). V was clipped by 2 bases and J by 3 bases; unmatched bases: 0. The CDR3 DNA follows: TGCAGTGCTAGACAGGGGGACACCGGGGAGCTGTTTTTT. This gives the protein CSARQGDTGELFF.

The V and J genes are TRBV4-3 and TRBJ1-1; D perhaps matches TRBD1 (6 bases). This CDR3 is 15 amino acids long. Trimming pared 0 bases from V and 5 bases from J, leaving 13 bases between. Germline V gene sequence: CDR1 LGHNA, CDR2 YSLEER. The CDR3 protein is CASSQENREWTEAFF. CDR3 bases: TGCGCCAGCAGCCAAGAGAACAGGGAGTGGACTGAAGCTTTCTTT.